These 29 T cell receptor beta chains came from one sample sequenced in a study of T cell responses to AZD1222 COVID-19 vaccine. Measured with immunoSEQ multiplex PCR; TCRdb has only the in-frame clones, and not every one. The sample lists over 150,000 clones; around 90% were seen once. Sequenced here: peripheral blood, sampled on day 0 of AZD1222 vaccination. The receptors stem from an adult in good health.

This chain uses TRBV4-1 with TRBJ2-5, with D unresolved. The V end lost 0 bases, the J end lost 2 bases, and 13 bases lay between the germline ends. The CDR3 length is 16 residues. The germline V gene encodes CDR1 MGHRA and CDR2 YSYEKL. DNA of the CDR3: TGCGCCAGCAGCCAAGATCCCACTGGGGTTCAAGAGACCCAGTACTTC. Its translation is CASSQDPTGVQETQYF.

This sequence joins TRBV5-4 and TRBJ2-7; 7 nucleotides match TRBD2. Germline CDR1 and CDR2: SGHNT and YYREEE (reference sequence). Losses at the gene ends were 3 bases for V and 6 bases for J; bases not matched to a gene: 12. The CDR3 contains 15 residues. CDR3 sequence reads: CASSSYGLVAAEQYF. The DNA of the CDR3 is TGTGCCAGCAGCTCATACGGACTAGTCGCTGCCGAGCAGTACTTC.

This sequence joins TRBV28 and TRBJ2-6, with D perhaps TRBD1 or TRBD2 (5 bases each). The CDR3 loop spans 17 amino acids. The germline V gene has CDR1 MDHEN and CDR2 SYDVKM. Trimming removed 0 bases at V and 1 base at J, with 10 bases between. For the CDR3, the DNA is TGTGCCAGCAGTTTATGGGGGGTTGATTCTGGGGCCAACGTCCTGACTTTC. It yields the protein CASSLWGVDSGANVLTF. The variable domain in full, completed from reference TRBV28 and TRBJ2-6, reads DVKVTQSSRYLVKRTGEKVFLECVQDMDHENMFWYRQDPGLGLRLIYFSYDVKMKEKGDIPEGYSVSREKKERFSLILESASTNQTSMYLCASSLWGVDSGANVLTFGAGSRLTVL.

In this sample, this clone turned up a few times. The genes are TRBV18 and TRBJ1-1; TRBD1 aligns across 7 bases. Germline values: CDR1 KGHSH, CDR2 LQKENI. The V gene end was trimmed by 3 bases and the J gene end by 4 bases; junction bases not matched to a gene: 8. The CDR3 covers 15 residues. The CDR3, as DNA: TGTGCCAGCTCACCCGTGACAGGGATGGGCACTGAAGCTTTCTTT. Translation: CASSPVTGMGTEAFF. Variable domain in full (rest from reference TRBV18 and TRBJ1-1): NAGVMQNPRHLVRRRGQEARLRCSPMKGHSHVYWYRQLPEEGLKFMVYLQKENIIDESGMPKERFSAEFPKEGPSILRIQQVVRGDSAAYFCASSPVTGMGTEAFFGQGTRLTVV.

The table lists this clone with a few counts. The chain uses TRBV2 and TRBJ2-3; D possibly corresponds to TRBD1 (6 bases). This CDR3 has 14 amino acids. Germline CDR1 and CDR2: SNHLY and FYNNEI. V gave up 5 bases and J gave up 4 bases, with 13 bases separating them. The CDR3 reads CASSRGTRPDTQYF. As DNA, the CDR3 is TGTGCCAGCAGTAGAGGGACAAGACCAGATACGCAGTATTTT.

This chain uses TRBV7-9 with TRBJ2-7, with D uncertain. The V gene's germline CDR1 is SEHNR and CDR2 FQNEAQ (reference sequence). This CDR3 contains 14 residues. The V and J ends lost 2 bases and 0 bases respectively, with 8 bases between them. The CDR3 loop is CASSLMYASYEQYF. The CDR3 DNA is TGTGCCAGCAGCTTAATGTACGCCTCCTACGAGCAGTACTTC.

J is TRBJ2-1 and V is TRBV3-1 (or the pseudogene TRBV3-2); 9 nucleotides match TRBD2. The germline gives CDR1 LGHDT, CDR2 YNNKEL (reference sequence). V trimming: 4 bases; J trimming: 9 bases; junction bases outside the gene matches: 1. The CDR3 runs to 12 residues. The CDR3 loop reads CASSRSGGEQFF. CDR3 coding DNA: TGTGCCAGCAGCCGTAGCGGGGGTGAGCAGTTCTTC.

CDR3 coding DNA: TGTGCCAGCAGAGTACAGGGGGCGCATACCGGGGAGCTGTTTTTT. The encoded protein is CASRVQGAHTGELFF. V gene TRBV6-5 combines with J gene TRBJ2-2; 9 bases fit TRBD1. The CDR3 sequence is 15 residues long. V dropped 6 bases and J dropped 5; count of bases not matched to a gene: 7. CDR1 and CDR2 from the germline V gene are MNHEY and SVGAGI.

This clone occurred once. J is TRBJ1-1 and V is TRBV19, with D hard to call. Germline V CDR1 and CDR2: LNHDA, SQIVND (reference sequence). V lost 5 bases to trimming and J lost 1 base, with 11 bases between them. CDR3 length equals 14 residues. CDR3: CASSLIQRNTEAFF. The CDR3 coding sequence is TGTGCCAGTAGTCTCATTCAGAGGAACACTGAAGCTTTCTTT.

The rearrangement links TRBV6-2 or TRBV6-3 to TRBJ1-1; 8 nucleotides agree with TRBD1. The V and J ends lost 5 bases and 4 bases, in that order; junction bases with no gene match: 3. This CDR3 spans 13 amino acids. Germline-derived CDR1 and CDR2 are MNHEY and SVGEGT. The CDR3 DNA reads TGTGCCAGCAGTGACGGACAGGGCACTGAAGCTTTCTTT. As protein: CASSDGQGTEAFF.

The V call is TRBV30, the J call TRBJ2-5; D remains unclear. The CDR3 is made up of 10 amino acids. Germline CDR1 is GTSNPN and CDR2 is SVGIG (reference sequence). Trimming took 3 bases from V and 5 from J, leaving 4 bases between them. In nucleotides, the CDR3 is TGTGCCTGGAGCAAGGAGACCCAGTACTTC. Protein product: CAWSKETQYF.

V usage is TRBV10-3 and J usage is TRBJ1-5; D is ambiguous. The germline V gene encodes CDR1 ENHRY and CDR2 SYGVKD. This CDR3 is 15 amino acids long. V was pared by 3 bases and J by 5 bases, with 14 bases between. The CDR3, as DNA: TGTGCCATCAGTGACAGGACCGGAGGGCATCAGCCCCAGCATTTT. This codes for CAISDRTGGHQPQHF.

The CDR3, as DNA: TGTGCCAGCCGCTCAGACAGGAATAGTTATGGCTACACCTTC. Protein: CASRSDRNSYGYTF. The chain links TRBV5-4 to TRBJ1-2; D possibly corresponds to TRBD1 (6 bases). CDR1 and CDR2 (germline): SGHNT, YYREEE (reference sequence). The CDR3 is made up of 14 amino acids. Trimming removed 7 bases at V and 5 bases at J, with 18 bases between.

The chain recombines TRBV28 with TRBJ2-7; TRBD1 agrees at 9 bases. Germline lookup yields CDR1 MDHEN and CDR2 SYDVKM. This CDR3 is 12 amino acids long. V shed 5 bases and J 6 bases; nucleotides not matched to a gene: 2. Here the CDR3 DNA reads TGTGCCAGCAGTAACAGGGGGCTCGAGCAGTACTTC. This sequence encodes CASSNRGLEQYF. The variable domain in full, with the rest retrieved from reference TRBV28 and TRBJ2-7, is DVKVTQSSRYLVKRTGEKVFLECVQDMDHENMFWYRQDPGLGLRLIYFSYDVKMKEKGDIPEGYSVSREKKERFSLILESASTNQTSMYLCASSNRGLEQYFGPGTRLTVT.

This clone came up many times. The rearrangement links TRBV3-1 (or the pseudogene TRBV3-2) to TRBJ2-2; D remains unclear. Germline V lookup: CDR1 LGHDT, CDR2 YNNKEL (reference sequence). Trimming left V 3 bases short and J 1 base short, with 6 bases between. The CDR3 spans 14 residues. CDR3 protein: CASSQVVNTGELFF. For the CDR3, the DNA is TGTGCCAGCAGCCAGGTGGTGAACACCGGGGAGCTGTTTTTT.

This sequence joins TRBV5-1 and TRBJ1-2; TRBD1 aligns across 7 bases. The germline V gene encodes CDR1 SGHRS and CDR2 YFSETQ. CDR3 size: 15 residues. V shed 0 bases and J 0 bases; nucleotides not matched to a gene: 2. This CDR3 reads CASSLGDSPNYGYTF. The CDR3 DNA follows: TGCGCCAGCAGCTTGGGGGACAGCCCTAACTATGGCTACACCTTC.

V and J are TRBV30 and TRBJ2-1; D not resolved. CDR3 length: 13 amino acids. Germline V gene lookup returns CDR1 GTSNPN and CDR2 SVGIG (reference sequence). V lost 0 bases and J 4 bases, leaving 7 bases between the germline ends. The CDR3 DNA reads TGTGCCTGGAGTGTAAGTCCATACAATGAGCAGTTCTTC. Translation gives CAWSVSPYNEQFF.

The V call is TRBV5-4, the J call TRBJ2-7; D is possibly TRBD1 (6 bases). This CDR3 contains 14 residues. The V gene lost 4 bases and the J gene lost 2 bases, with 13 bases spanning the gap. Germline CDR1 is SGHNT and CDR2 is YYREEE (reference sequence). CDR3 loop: CASSGTPSTYEQYF. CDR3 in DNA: TGTGCCAGCAGCGGGACACCTTCTACCTACGAGCAGTACTTC.

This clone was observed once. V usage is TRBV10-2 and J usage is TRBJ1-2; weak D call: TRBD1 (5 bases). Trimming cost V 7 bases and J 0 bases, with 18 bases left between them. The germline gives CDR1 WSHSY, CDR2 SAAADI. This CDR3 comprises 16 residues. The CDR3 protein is CASTGFSGLPNYGYTF. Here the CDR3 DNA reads TGCGCCAGCACCGGTTTTTCGGGGCTTCCTAACTATGGCTACACCTTC.

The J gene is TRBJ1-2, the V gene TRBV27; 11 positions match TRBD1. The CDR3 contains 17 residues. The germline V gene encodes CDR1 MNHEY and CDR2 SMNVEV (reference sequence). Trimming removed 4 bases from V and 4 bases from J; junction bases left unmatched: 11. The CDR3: CASSSDRGRGQGYGYTF. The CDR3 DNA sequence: TGTGCCAGCAGTTCGGACAGGGGGCGGGGGCAGGGCTATGGCTACACCTTC.

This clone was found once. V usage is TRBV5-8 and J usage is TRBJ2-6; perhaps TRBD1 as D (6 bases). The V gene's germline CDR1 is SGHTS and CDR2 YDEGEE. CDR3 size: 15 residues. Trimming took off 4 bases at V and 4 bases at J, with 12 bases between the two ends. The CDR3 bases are TGTGCCAGCAGCCGCGGACAGACGGGGGCCAACGTCCTGACTTTC. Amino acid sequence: CASSRGQTGANVLTF.

CDR3 protein: CAWSPDSRNTGELFF. CDR3 nucleotides: TGTGCCTGGAGTCCCGATAGCAGGAACACCGGGGAGCTGTTTTTT. The chain couples TRBV30 to TRBJ2-2; no firm D call. Trimming took 2 bases from V and 1 from J, leaving 11 bases between them. The V gene's germline CDR1 is GTSNPN and CDR2 SVGIG (reference sequence). The CDR3 is 15 amino acids.

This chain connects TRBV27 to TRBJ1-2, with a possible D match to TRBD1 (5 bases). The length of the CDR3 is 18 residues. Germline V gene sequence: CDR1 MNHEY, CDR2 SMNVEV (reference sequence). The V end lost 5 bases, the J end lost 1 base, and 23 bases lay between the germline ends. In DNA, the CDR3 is TGTGCCAGCAGTCCCCTGGTTGGGGACCCGGGAGATAACTATGGCTACACCTTC. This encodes CASSPLVGDPGDNYGYTF.

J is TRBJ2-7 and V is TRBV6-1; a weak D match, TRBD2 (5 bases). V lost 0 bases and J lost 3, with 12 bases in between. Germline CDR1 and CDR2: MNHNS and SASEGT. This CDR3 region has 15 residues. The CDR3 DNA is TGTGCCAGCAGTGAAGCTCTTAGCGCCTACTACGAGCAGTACTTC. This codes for CASSEALSAYYEQYF.

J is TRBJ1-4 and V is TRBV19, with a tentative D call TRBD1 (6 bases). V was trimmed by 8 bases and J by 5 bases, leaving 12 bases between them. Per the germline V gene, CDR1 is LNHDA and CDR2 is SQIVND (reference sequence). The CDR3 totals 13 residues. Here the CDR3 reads CASGGAPNEKLFF. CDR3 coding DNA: TGTGCCAGTGGGGGGGCGCCAAATGAAAAACTGTTTTTT. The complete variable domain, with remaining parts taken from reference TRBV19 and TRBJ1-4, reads DGGITQSPKYLFRKEGQNVTLSCEQNLNHDAMYWYRQDPGQGLRLIYYSQIVNDFQKGDIAEGYSVSREKKESFPLTVTSAQKNPTAFYLCASGGAPNEKLFFGSGTQLSVL.

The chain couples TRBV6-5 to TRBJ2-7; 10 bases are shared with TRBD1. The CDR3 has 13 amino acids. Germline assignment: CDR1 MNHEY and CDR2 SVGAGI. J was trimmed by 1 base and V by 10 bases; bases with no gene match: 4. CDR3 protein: CATWTGGSYEQYF. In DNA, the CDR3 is TGTGCCACCTGGACAGGGGGTTCCTACGAGCAGTACTTC.

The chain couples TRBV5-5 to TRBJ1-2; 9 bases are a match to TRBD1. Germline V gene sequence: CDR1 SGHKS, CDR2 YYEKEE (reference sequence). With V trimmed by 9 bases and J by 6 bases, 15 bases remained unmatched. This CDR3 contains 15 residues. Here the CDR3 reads CATTEWTGTGNGYTF. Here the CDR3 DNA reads TGTGCCACCACCGAATGGACCGGGACAGGGAATGGCTACACCTTC. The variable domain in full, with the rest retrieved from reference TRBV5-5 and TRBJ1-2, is DAGVTQSPTHLIKTRGQQVTLRCSPISGHKSVSWYQQVLGQGPQFIFQYYEKEERGRGNFPDRFSARQFPNYSSELNVNALLLGDSALYLCATTEWTGTGNGYTFGSGTRLTVV.

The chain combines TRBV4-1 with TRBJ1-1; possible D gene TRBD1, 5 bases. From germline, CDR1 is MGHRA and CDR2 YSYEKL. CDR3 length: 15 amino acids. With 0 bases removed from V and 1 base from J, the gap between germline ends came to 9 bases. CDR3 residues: CASSQETGQNTEAFF. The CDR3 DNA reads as TGCGCCAGCAGCCAAGAAACCGGACAGAACACTGAAGCTTTCTTT.

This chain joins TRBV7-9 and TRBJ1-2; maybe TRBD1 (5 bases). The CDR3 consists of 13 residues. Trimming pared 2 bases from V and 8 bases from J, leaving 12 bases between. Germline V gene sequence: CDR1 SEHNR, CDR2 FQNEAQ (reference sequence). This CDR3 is CASSLSGLRGYTF. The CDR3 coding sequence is TGTGCCAGCAGCTTATCAGGGTTAAGAGGCTACACCTTC.